The 8 T cell receptor beta chains below were found in one sample sequenced in a study of cytomegalovirus exposure and HLA in healthy donors. Primers: 60 Vbeta forward and 13 Jbeta reverse. Data came from immunoSEQ multiplex PCR; TCRdb stores just in-frame clones and leaves some out. The sample holds some 70,000 clones, about 70% seen once. Material: PBMCs. These TCRs come from a man younger than 30 in good health and CMV-seronegative.

This chain joins TRBV27 and TRBJ1-6; possible D gene TRBD1, 5 bases. This CDR3 has 15 residues. The V gene lost 0 bases and the J gene lost 6 bases, with 9 bases spanning the gap. In germline, CDR1 is MNHEY, CDR2 SMNVEV (reference sequence). CDR3 sequence: CASSLSTATNSPLHF. As DNA, the CDR3 is TGTGCCAGCAGTTTATCGACAGCCACTAATTCACCCCTCCACTTT.

The chain couples TRBV19 to TRBJ2-2, with a weak D call TRBD1 (6 bases). The CDR3 is 17 residues long. Germline V gene lookup returns CDR1 LNHDA and CDR2 SQIVND (reference sequence). V lost 5 bases and J lost 0, with 16 bases in between. This CDR3 reads CASSALQGFANTGELFF. The DNA for the CDR3 is TGTGCCAGTAGTGCATTACAGGGTTTCGCGAACACCGGGGAGCTGTTTTTT.

J is TRBJ1-1 and V is TRBV5-4; D call uncertain. Trimming shortened V by 4 bases and J by 0 bases, and 16 bases separated the two germline ends. The CDR3 covers 16 residues. Germline CDR1 is SGHNT and CDR2 is YYREEE (reference sequence). The CDR3 bases are TGTGCCAGCAGCAGGGAGGCAGAACGCATGAACACTGAAGCTTTCTTT. Its protein is CASSREAERMNTEAFF.

This chain's CDR3 is CASSFWGLDEKLFF. As DNA, the CDR3 is TGTGCCAGCAGCTTTTGGGGACTAGATGAAAAACTGTTTTTT. The rearrangement uses TRBV7-2 and TRBJ1-4; TRBD1 might be the D (5 bases). Trimming pared 3 bases from V and 6 bases from J, leaving 11 bases between. The CDR3 consists of 14 residues. Germline V gene sequence: CDR1 SGHTA, CDR2 FQGNSA. Full variable domain (missing parts from reference TRBV7-2 and TRBJ1-4): GAGVSQSPSNKVTEKGKDVELRCDPISGHTALYWYRQSLGQGLEFLIYFQGNSAPDKSGLPSDRFSAERTGGSVSTLTIQRTQQEDSAVYLCASSFWGLDEKLFFGSGTQLSVL.

This clone was detected only once. V is TRBV7-9 and J is TRBJ1-1; maybe TRBD1 (5 bases). V lost 3 bases and J lost 1, with 12 bases in between. From germline, CDR1 is SEHNR and CDR2 FQNEAQ (reference sequence). The CDR3 spans 15 residues. The CDR3 nucleotides are TGTGCCAGCAGCTTGGGGCGATCCAAGAACACTGAAGCTTTCTTT. Protein sequence: CASSLGRSKNTEAFF.

The V gene is TRBV6-6, the J gene TRBJ2-7; 8 bases align to TRBD2. The germline V gene has CDR1 MNHNY and CDR2 SVGAGI (reference sequence). The CDR3 is 15 residues long. J gave up 4 bases and V 0 bases, and 5 bases lay outside the gene matches. As DNA, the CDR3 is TGTGCCAGCAGTTACTCCGTTAGCGGGGATTACGAGCAGTACTTC. Translating gives CASSYSVSGDYEQYF.

The CDR3 DNA follows: TGTGCCAGCAGTTTATGGGGTAGCGGGCTTACAGATACGCAGTATTTT. Its translation is CASSLWGSGLTDTQYF. V is TRBV28 and J is TRBJ2-3, with TRBD2 identical over 7 bases. In germline, CDR1 is MDHEN, CDR2 SYDVKM. Losses at the gene ends were 0 bases for V and 3 bases for J; bases not matched to a gene: 6. The CDR3 runs 16 residues.

J is TRBJ2-2 and V is TRBV7-9; 7 bases fit TRBD2. V was pared by 2 bases and J by 4 bases, with 7 bases of the junction left unmatched. The CDR3 runs to 16 residues. Germline CDR1 reads SEHNR; CDR2 reads FQNEAQ (reference sequence). The CDR3 loop reads CASSLNQRGFTGELFF. The CDR3 coding sequence is TGTGCCAGCAGCTTAAACCAGCGGGGATTCACCGGGGAGCTGTTTTTT.